The rows below give T cell receptor beta chains drawn from one sample of a study of somatic mutations in cytotoxic T cells in rheumatoid arthritis. Clones were read by immunoSEQ multiplex PCR, and TCRdb kept only the in-frame ones, dropping some. The sample lists about 970 clones, around 80% occurring once. Sequencing was performed on CD8+ T cells sorted from blood. The receptors originated from a woman aged 55 to 70 with rheumatoid arthritis. CDR3s include the opening cysteine and the closing phenylalanine or tryptophan. The order of the fields is CDR3 protein, clone size, V gene, J gene. Expanded clones get a size class; other rows say once, few or many, or leave the size out.

CASTHGDTRDQFF	NA	TRBV6-6	TRBJ2-1
CTSRSVGLCTKRANVLTF	NA	TRBV1	TRBJ2-6
CASSRRREGQPQHF	few	TRBV6-1	TRBJ1-5
CSVTGTGDGYTF	NA	TRBV29-1	TRBJ1-2
CASSAGREGPYNEQFF	NA	TRBV6-4	TRBJ2-1
CASSHLELAGLETQYF	NA	TRBV14	TRBJ2-5
CASSLVPGTGNSVF	NA	TRBV7-9	TRBJ1-1
CASTEAYYGYTF	NA	TRBV7-9	TRBJ1-2
CASSGIDRGRVYGYTF	NA	TRBV6-1	TRBJ1-2
CAWGQSNTEAFF	once	TRBV30	TRBJ1-1
CASSFAGGTHNEQFF	NA	TRBV7-3	TRBJ2-1
CASSIKVGSAGGYTF	NA	TRBV19	TRBJ1-2
CASGDPGQGTHEQYF	NA	TRBV7-2	TRBJ2-7
CASSLAGSSYNSPLHF	NA	TRBV5-6	TRBJ1-6
CASSLSGGSSYEQYF	NA	TRBV19	TRBJ2-7
CASSYFGRRTDTQYF	NA	TRBV6-5	TRBJ2-3
CASSYEGGSYEQYF	few	TRBV6-5	TRBJ2-7
CASSELGGGRGELFF	NA	TRBV2	TRBJ2-2
CASSFYGTSGGYEQYF	NA	TRBV7-2	TRBJ2-7
CASSELAGGPGELFF	NA	TRBV6-1	TRBJ2-2
CASSSRDRGEYGYTF	few	TRBV27	TRBJ1-2
CASSQDGGFGKLFF	NA	TRBV4-1	TRBJ1-4
CASSVTGGNTEAFF	NA	TRBV6-5	TRBJ1-1
CASRPPGQGNYGYTF	NA	TRBV27	TRBJ1-2
CASSYERGTGELFF	NA	TRBV6-5	TRBJ2-2
CASSPRGQGSEKLFF	NA	TRBV7-2	TRBJ1-4
CASSASTSGGAGEQFF	NA	TRBV6-4	TRBJ2-1
CASSLRGGYEQYF	NA	TRBV7-9	TRBJ2-7
CASTLPPGQGIKGSGNTIYF	NA	TRBV23-1	TRBJ1-3
CASSLGLGEPTEDTQYF	NA	TRBV11-3	TRBJ2-3
CASSEVAGGVSNEQFF	once	TRBV6-4	TRBJ2-1
CAIIQEGSGEQYF	NA	TRBV10-3	TRBJ2-7
CASSPPGTSDPGELFF	NA	TRBV4-2	TRBJ2-2
CASSMTLNTEAFF	NA	TRBV5-6	TRBJ1-1
CASSLTGGNIQYF	NA	TRBV19	TRBJ2-4
CSYTGFRGHEAFF	NA	TRBV29-1	TRBJ1-1
CASSVTGVSYEQYF	NA	TRBV9	TRBJ2-7
CASSRDRDSYNEQFF	NA	TRBV25-1	TRBJ2-1
CASSSDRGWEKLFF	NA	TRBV7-9	TRBJ1-4
CASSLTGVAFF	NA	TRBV7-6	TRBJ1-1
CASSFTGLGTEAFF	NA	TRBV28	TRBJ1-1
CASSLLAGPTDTQYF	NA	TRBV6-6	TRBJ2-3
CASNAGGPYNEQFF	once	TRBV7-8	TRBJ2-1
CASSQDSPSGGETQYF	once	TRBV4-2	TRBJ2-5
CASSLYGGELFF	NA	TRBV27	TRBJ2-2
CATTGSLGAFF	large	TRBV27	TRBJ1-1